This paragraph reports one T cell receptor beta chain. The data originate from a study of identical twins. Template switching added a universal primer site; cDNA carried unique molecular identifiers. TCRdb reanalysed the 5' RACE reads using MiXCR and keeps one entry per CDR3 protein. The profile shows a few hundred thousand distinct CDR3 sequences, 9% of them singletons. The CDR3 is 14 residues long. Trimming cost V 4 bases and J 2 bases, with 12 bases left between them. From germline, CDR1 is LGHDT and CDR2 YNNKEL (reference sequence). This chain links TRBV3-1 with TRBJ2-7; a possible D gene is TRBD1 (6 bases). The TCR sequence derives from a woman in her forties or fifties in good health. Sequenced input: naive T cells sorted from blood. CDR3 region: CASSPSRTAYEQYF. CDR3 sequence (DNA): TGTGCCAGCAGCCCCTCCCGGACAGCCTACGAGCAGTACTTC.